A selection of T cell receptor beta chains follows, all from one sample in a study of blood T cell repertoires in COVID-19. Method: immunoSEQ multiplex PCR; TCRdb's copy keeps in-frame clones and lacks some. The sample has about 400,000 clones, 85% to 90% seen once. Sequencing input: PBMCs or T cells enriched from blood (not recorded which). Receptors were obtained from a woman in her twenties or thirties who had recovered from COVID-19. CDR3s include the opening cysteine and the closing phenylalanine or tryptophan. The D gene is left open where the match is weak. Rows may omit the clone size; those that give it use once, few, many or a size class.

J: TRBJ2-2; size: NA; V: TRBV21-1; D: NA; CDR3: CASSREGSGGHSNTGELFF; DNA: TGTGCCAGCAGCAGGGAGGGTAGCGGGGGGCACTCGAACACCGGGGAGCTGTTTTTT
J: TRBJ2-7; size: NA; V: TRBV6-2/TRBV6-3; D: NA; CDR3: CASSYEAGELSSLDEQYF; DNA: TGTGCCAGCAGTTACGAGGCAGGGGAACTCTCCTCTCTCGACGAGCAGTACTTC
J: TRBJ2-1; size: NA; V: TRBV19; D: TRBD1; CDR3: CASSTRDRGVNEQFF; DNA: TGTGCCAGTAGTACCCGGGACAGGGGAGTCAATGAGCAGTTCTTC
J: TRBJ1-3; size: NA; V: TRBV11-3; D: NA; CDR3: CASSLAAGSGNTIYF; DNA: TGTGCCAGCAGCTTAGCGGCAGGCAGCGGAAACACCATATATTTT
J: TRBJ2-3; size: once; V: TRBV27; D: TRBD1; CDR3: CASSLRPTGLSTDTQYF; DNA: TGTGCCAGCAGTTTACGCCCGACAGGGTTGAGCACAGATACGCAGTATTTT
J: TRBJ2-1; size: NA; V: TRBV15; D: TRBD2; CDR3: CATSRDRTLLAPSYNEQFF; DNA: TGTGCCACCAGCAGAGATAGAACCTTACTAGCGCCCTCCTACAATGAGCAGTTCTTC
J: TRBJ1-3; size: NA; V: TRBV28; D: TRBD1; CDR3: CASRGTVKTGNTIYF; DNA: TGTGCCAGCAGGGGGACAGTAAAAACTGGAAACACCATATATTTT
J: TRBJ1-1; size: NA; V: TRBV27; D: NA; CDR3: CASRVRNQNTEAFF; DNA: TGTGCCAGCAGGGTCAGGAACCAGAACACTGAAGCTTTCTTT
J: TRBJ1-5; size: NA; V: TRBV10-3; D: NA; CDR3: CAIGQGTGDNQPQHF; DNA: TGTGCCATCGGGCAGGGTACAGGAGATAATCAGCCCCAGCATTTT
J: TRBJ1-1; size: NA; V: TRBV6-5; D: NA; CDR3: CASVPGGKNTEAFF; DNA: TGTGCCAGCGTCCCGGGGGGGAAGAACACTGAAGCTTTCTTT
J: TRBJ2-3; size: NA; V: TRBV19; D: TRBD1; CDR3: CASVAGQGAFADTQYF; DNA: TGTGCCAGTGTAGCAGGACAGGGGGCTTTTGCAGATACGCAGTATTTT
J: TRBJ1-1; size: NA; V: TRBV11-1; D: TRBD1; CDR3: CASSSRQGRGTEAFF; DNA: TGTGCCAGCAGCTCCCGACAGGGAAGAGGCACTGAAGCTTTCTTT
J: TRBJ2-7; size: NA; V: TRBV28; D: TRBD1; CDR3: CASSLDPGTVSYEQYF; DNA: TGTGCCAGCAGTTTAGATCCCGGGACAGTCTCCTACGAGCAGTACTTC
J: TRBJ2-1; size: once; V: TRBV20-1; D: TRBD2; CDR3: CSALGLVWQFF; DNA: TGCAGTGCCCTGGGACTAGTTTGGCAGTTCTTC
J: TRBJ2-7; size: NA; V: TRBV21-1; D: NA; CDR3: CASSKGRLAGGRGDSDLFSYEQYF; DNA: TGTGCCAGCAGCAAAGGTCGACTAGCGGGAGGCCGCGGGGACTCAGACCTTTTCTCCTACGAGCAGTACTTC